The entry below gives a single T cell receptor beta chain sequence along with its context. Germline V gene data show CDR1 as SGHNT and CDR2 as YYREEE (reference sequence). V dropped 4 bases and J dropped 2 bases, with 14 bases sitting between them. The CDR3 extends over 15 amino acids. These data are taken from a study of control samples from healthy donors and cancer patients. Assay used: immunoSEQ multiplex PCR; TCRdb lists only in-frame clones, some missing. The sample has tens of thousands of clones, 75% to 90% seen once. Sample: PBMCs. The rearrangement uses TRBV5-4 and TRBJ2-3, with D unclear. The source is a woman between 45 and 65 years old with lung cancer. The CDR3 loop reads CASSQDSAPTDTQYF. DNA for the CDR3: TGTGCCAGCAGCCAAGATTCAGCCCCCACAGATACGCAGTATTTT.